This T cell receptor (beta chain) was recorded in a study of CD8+CD57+ T cells in acquired aplastic anemia. Study-wide background: 3.2 ug was the average amount of DNA from sorted CD4+ and CD8+ cells.

Genomic DNA was employed as the template in profiling TCR beta VDJ and CDR3. TCRdb independently ran MiXCR on the reads; one entry per CDR3 protein. Among some 190,000 distinct CDR3 sequences listed, 35% to 50% were seen once. Trimming removed 2 bases at V and 5 bases at J, with 21 bases between. The germline gives CDR1 GTSNPN, CDR2 SVGIG (reference sequence). The CDR3 spans 16 residues. Material for sequencing was sorted CD4+, CD8+, or CD8+CD57+ T cells (not recorded which) from PBMCs. This sequence originates from a human donor in good health. The V call is TRBV30, the J call TRBJ1-2; D possibly corresponds to TRBD1 (5 bases). As DNA, the CDR3 is TGTGCCTGGAGTAGACACCGTCCGGGGCTGGGATATGGCTACACCTTC. This translates into CAWSRHRPGLGYGYTF.